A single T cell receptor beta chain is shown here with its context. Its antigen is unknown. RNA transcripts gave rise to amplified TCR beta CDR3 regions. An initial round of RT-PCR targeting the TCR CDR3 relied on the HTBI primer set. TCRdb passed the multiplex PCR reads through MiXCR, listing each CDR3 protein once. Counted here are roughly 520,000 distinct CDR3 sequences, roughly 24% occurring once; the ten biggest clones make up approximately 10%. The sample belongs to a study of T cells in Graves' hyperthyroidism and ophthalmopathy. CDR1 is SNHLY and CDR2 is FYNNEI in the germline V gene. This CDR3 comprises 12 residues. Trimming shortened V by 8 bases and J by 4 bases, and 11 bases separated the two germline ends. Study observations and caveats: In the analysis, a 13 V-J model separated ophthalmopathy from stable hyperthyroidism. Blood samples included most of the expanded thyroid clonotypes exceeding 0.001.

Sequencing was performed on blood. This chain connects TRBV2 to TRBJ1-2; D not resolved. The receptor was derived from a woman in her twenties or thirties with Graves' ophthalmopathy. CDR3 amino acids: CASGGYAYGYTF. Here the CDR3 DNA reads TGTGCCAGCGGAGGGTATGCCTATGGCTACACCTTC.